The clone carrying this T cell receptor (beta chain) appeared a single time. Here immunoSEQ multiplex PCR was the method, and the copy in TCRdb shows in-frame clones only, minus some. The top ten clones hold 2% to 3% of a sample with 200,000 to 300,000 clones, approximately 92% of them seen once. The CDR3 is 14 residues long. Germline CDR1 LNHDA, CDR2 SQIVND (reference sequence). V lost 4 bases, J lost 0 bases, and 8 bases lay in between. The sample is drawn from a study of blood T cell repertoires in COVID-19. This TCR came from a person aged 18-35 years with COVID-19, enrolled during active disease. What was sequenced was peripheral blood. The V call is TRBV19, the J call TRBJ2-3, with D possibly being TRBD2 (6 bases). CDR3 bases: TGTGCCAGTAGTACTAGCGATAGCACAGATACGCAGTATTTT. Translating it yields CASSTSDSTDTQYF.